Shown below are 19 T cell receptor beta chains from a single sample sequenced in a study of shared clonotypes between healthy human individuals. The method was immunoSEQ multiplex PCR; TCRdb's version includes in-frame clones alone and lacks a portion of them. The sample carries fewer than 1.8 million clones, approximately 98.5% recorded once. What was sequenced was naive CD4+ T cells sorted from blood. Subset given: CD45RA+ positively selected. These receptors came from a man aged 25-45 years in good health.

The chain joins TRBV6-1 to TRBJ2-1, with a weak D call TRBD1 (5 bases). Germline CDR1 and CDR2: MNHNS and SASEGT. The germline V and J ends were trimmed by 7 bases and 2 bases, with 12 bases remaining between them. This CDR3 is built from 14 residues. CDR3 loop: CASMRTGTYNEQFF. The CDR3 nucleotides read TGTGCCAGCATGCGAACAGGCACCTACAATGAGCAGTTCTTC.

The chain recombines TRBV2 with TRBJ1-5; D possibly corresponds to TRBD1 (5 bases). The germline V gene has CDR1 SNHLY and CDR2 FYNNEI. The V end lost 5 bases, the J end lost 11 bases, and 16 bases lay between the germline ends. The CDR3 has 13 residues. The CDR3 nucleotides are TGTGCCAGCAGTATGGGACGTAATAGGGCCCAGCATTTT. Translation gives CASSMGRNRAQHF. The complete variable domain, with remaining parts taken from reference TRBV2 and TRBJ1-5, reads EPEVTQTPSHQVTQMGQEVILRCVPISNHLYFYWYRQILGQKVEFLVSFYNNEISEKSEIFDDQFSVERPDGSNFTLKIRSTKLEDSAMYFCASSMGRNRAQHFGDGTRLSIL.

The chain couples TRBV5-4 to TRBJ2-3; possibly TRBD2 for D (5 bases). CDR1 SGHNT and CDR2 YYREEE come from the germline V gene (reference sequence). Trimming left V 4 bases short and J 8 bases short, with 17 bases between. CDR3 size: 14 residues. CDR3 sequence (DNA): TGTGCCAGCAGCCAGACTGACTATGTCGGTACGCAGTATTTT. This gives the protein CASSQTDYVGTQYF.

CDR3 in DNA: TGTGCCAGCAGCTTGGGACTAGCGGGAAACAATGAGCAGTTCTTC. This gives the protein CASSLGLAGNNEQFF. The J gene is TRBJ2-1, the V gene TRBV28; 13 bases agree with TRBD2. Germline V lookup: CDR1 MDHEN, CDR2 SYDVKM. The CDR3 spans 15 residues. With V trimmed by 6 bases and J by 5 bases, 4 bases remained unmatched. Full variable domain (outside the CDR3, taken from reference TRBV28 and TRBJ2-1): DVKVTQSSRYLVKRTGEKVFLECVQDMDHENMFWYRQDPGLGLRLIYFSYDVKMKEKGDIPEGYSVSREKKERFSLILESASTNQTSMYLCASSLGLAGNNEQFFGPGTRLTVL.

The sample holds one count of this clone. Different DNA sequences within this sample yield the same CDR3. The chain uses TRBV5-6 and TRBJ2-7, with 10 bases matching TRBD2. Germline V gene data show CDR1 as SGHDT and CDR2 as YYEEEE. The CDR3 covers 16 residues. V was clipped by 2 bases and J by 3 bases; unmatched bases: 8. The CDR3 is CASSFRTSGRNYEQYF. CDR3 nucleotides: TGTGCCAGCAGCTTTCGGACTAGCGGACGGAACTACGAGCAGTACTTC.

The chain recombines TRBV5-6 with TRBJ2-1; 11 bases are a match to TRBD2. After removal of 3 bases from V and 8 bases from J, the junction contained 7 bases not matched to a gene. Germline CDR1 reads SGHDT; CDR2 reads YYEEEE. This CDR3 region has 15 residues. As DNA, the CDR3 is TGTGCCAGCAGCTCTCTAGCGGGAGGCCGGGATGAGCAGTTCTTC. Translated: CASSSLAGGRDEQFF. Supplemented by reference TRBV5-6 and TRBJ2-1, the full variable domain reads DAGVTQSPTHLIKTRGQQVTLRCSPKSGHDTVSWYQQALGQGPQFIFQYYEEEERQRGNFPDRFSGHQFPNYSSELNVNALLLGDSALYLCASSSLAGGRDEQFFGPGTRLTVL.

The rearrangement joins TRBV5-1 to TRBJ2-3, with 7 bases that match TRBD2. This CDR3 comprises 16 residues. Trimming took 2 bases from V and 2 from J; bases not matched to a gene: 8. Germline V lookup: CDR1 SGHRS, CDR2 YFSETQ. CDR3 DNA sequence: TGCGCCAGCAGCTTTGGTCTAGCGGACAACACAGATACGCAGTATTTT. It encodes CASSFGLADNTDTQYF. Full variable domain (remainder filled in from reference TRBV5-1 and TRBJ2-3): KAGVTQTPRYLIKTRGQQVTLSCSPISGHRSVSWYQQTPGQGLQFLFEYFSETQRNKGNFPGRFSGRQFSNSRSEMNVSTLELGDSALYLCASSFGLADNTDTQYFGPGTRLTVL.

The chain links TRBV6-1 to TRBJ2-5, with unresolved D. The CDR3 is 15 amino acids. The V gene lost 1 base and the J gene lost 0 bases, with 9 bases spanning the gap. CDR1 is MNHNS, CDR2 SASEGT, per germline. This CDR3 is CASSEGWTNQETQYF. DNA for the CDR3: TGTGCCAGCAGTGAAGGTTGGACGAACCAAGAGACCCAGTACTTC.

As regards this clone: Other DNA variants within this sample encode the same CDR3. CDR3 sequence: CASSVATGELFF. In DNA form, the CDR3 reads TGTGCCAGCAGCGTAGCGACCGGGGAGCTGTTTTTT. The rearrangement uses TRBV9 and TRBJ2-2; no definite D call. The CDR3 contains 12 residues. In germline, CDR1 is SGDLS, CDR2 YYNGEE. V lost 0 bases to trimming and J lost 5 bases, with 2 bases between them. Together with reference TRBV9 and TRBJ2-2, the CDR3 gives the full variable domain: DSGVTQTPKHLITATGQRVTLRCSPRSGDLSVYWYQQSLDQGLQFLIQYYNGEERAKGNILERFSAQQFPDLHSELNLSSLELGDSALYFCASSVATGELFFGEGSRLTVL.

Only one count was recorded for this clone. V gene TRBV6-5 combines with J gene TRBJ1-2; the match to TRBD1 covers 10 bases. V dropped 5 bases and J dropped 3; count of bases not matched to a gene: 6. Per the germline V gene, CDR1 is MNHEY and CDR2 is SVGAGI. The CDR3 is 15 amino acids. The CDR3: CASSLDRGRDYGYTF. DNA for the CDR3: TGTGCCAGCAGTCTCGACAGGGGGCGCGACTATGGCTACACCTTC.

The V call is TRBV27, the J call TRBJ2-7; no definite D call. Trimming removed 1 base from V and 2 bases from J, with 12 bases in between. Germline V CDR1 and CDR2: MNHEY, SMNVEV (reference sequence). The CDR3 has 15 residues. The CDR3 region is CASSLFVGTTYEQYF. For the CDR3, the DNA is TGTGCCAGCAGTTTATTTGTCGGTACAACCTACGAGCAGTACTTC.

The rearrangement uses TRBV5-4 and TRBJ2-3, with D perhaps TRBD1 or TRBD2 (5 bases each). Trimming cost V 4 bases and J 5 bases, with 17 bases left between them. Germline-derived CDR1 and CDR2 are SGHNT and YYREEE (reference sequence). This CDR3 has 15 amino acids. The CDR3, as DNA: TGTGCCAGCAGCCTGTGGCGGGTCCAGGGAGATACGCAGTATTTT. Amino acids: CASSLWRVQGDTQYF.

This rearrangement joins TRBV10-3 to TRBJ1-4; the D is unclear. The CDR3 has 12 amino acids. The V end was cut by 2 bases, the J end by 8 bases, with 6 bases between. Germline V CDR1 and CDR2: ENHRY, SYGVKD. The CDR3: CAISEPGEKLFF. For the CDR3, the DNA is TGTGCCATCAGTGAGCCGGGCGAAAAACTGTTTTTT.

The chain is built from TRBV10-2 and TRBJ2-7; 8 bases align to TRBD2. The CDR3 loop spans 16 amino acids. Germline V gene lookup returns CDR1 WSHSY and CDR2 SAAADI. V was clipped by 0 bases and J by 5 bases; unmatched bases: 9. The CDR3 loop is CASSESLLAGRHEQYF. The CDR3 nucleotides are TGCGCCAGCAGTGAGTCGTTGCTAGCGGGTCGCCACGAGCAGTACTTC.

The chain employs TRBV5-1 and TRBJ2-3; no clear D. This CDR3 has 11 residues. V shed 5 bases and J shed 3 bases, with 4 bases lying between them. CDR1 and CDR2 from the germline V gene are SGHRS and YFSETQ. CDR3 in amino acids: CASRNTDTQYF. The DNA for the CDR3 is TGCGCCAGCAGAAATACAGATACGCAGTATTTT.

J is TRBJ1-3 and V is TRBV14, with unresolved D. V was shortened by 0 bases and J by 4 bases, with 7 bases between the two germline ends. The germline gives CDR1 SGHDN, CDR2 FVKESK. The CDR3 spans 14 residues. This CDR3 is CASSQDWSGNTIYF. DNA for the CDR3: TGTGCCAGCAGCCAAGACTGGTCCGGAAACACCATATATTTT.

This CDR3 reads CASGSGQYEKLFF. In nucleotides, the CDR3 is TGTGCCAGCGGATCGGGACAGTATGAAAAACTGTTTTTT. This rearrangement joins TRBV28 to TRBJ1-4; 7 positions match TRBD1. V shed 8 bases, J shed 6 bases, and the junction held 6 bases outside the gene matches. This CDR3 has 13 amino acids. CDR1 is MDHEN, CDR2 SYDVKM, per germline.

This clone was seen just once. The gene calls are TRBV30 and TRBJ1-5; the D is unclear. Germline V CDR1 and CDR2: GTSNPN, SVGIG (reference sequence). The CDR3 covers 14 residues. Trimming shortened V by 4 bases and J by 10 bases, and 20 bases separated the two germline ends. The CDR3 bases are TGTGCCTGGAATCAACACCGCAGTATGAGTCCCCAGCATTTT. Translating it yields CAWNQHRSMSPQHF.

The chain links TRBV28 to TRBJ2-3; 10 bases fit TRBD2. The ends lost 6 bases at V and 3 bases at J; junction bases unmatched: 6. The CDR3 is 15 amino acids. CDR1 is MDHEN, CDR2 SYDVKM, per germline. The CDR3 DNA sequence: TGTGCCAGCAGGTCGAATAGCGGGAGGACAGATACGCAGTATTTT. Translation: CASRSNSGRTDTQYF.